These T cell receptor beta chains were read from a single sample in a study of T cells in Graves' hyperthyroidism and ophthalmopathy. TCRdb reprocessed the multiplex PCR reads via MiXCR and lists one record per CDR3 protein. The data show approximately 530,000 distinct CDR3 sequences, just under 20% seen once. Sequenced: blood. These receptors all stem from a man aged 35 to 55 with Graves' ophthalmopathy. Both conserved end residues are part of each CDR3. D genes are given only for firm matches. Clone size appears in some rows only: once, few, many, or a class for an expanded clone.

D	size	V	J	DNA	CDR3
.	few	TRBV28	TRBJ2-7	TGTGCCAGCAGTTTAGCCCAGGGACATTCTAACTACGAGCAGTACTTC	CASSLAQGHSNYEQYF
.	many	TRBV29-1	TRBJ1-1	TGCAGCGTTGAATCCCCGTGGCTGAACACTGAAGCTTTCTTT	CSVESPWLNTEAFF
TRBD1	.	TRBV7-2	TRBJ2-4	TGTGCCAGCAGCTCAGGGGGCGCCTTAAATTGGGACATTCAGTACTTC	CASSSGGALNWDIQYF
.	few	TRBV24-1	TRBJ2-2	TGTGCCACCAGTGACCCGGGTGGGCGGGCCACGAACACCGGGGAGCTGTTTTTT	CATSDPGGRATNTGELFF
.	few	TRBV12-3/TRBV12-4	TRBJ2-7	TGTGCCAGCAGCTCTTTAGGACTGGGGGAGCAGTACTTC	CASSSLGLGEQYF
.	.	TRBV19	TRBJ1-2	TGTGCCAGTAGTATGGGCAGGTCGTACGGTGACTATGGCTACACCTTC	CASSMGRSYGDYGYTF
.	many	TRBV11-2	TRBJ2-5	TGTGCCAGCAGCTTACAGGGATCGGAGACCCAGTACTTC	CASSLQGSETQYF
.	many	TRBV6-2/TRBV6-3	TRBJ1-2	TGTGCCAGCAGTTACGTCCGCGACAATAGCTACACCTTC	CASSYVRDNSYTF
.	.	TRBV5-6	TRBJ1-1	TGTGCCAGCAGCTTTCTGGGTTACACTGAAGCTTTCTTT	CASSFLGYTEAFF
TRBD1	few	TRBV7-9	TRBJ2-1	TGTGCCAGCAGCCAAAATGCGGGTCCAGGGGGCTCCTACAATGAGCAGTTCTTC	CASSQNAGPGGSYNEQFF
.	many	TRBV7-3	TRBJ2-5	TGTGCCAGCAGCTCACAGGGAAGGCCGGAAGAGACCCAGTACTTC	CASSSQGRPEETQYF
.	few	TRBV6-2/TRBV6-3	TRBJ2-3	TGTGCCAGCCGCTTTTTTGGCCAGGGTACAGATACGCAGTATTTT	CASRFFGQGTDTQYF
.	.	TRBV3-1	TRBJ2-2	TGTGCCGCCAGGTCGGGGTCCAACACCGGGGAGCTGTTTTTT	CAARSGSNTGELFF
.	many	TRBV6-1	TRBJ1-5	TGTGCCAGCAGTGAAGGGCAGATCAGTAGGCCCCAGCATTTT	CASSEGQISRPQHF
.	.	TRBV5-1	TRBJ1-1	TGCGCCAGCAGCTTCTCCGGGACCCCGAACACTGAAGCTTCCTTT	CASSFSGTPNTEASF
.	few	TRBV6-1	TRBJ2-7	TGTGCCAGCAGATCAGTGTTACACGAGCAGTACTTC	CASRSVLHEQYF
.	once	TRBV12-3/TRBV12-4	TRBJ2-1	TGTGCCAGCAGACCGGACAGCGATGAGCAGTTCTTC	CASRPDSDEQFF
.	.	TRBV28	TRBJ1-2	TGTGCCAGCAGTTTACCTGGGCCAGTCTATGGCTACACCTTC	CASSLPGPVYGYTF
.	.	TRBV5-1	TRBJ1-1	TGCGCCAGCAGCCGGGACACTCGAACTGAAGCTTTCTTT	CASSRDTRTEAFF
TRBD1	.	TRBV6-1	TRBJ1-2	TGTGCCAGCAGGCCGGGACAGCCGGGTGGCTACACCTTC	CASRPGQPGGYTF
TRBD1	.	TRBV10-3	TRBJ1-3	TGTGCCATCAGGACCGGGACAGATTCCTTCTCTGGAAACACCATATATTTT	CAIRTGTDSFSGNTIYF
TRBD1	few	TRBV5-6	TRBJ1-2	TGTGCCAGCAGCTCGTCTCGACAGGGGGCGGATGGCTACACCTTC	CASSSSRQGADGYTF
TRBD1	many	TRBV7-9	TRBJ1-5	TGTGCCAGCAGTCCACAGGGGAGCAATCAGCCCCAGCATTTT	CASSPQGSNQPQHF
TRBD2	many	TRBV27	TRBJ2-1	TGTGCCAGCAGTCTCCGCGGGAGCTCCTACAATGAGCAGTTCTTC	CASSLRGSSYNEQFF
TRBD2	many	TRBV28	TRBJ2-1	TGTGCCAGCAGTGAAGGGACTAGTTACAATGAGCAGTTCTTC	CASSEGTSYNEQFF
TRBD2	.	TRBV12-3/TRBV12-4	TRBJ2-1	TGTGCCAGCAGCTCTAAGACGGGACTAGCGGGAAAGAATGAGCAGTTCTTC	CASSSKTGLAGKNEQFF
.	many	TRBV28	TRBJ1-1	TGTGCCAGCAGCTTAGCACCGAACACTGAAGCTTTCTTT	CASSLAPNTEAFF
TRBD1	many	TRBV2	TRBJ2-2	TGTGCCAGCAGCAGGGGGACCTCGAACACCGGGGAGCTGTTTTTT	CASSRGTSNTGELFF